Listed below are T cell receptor beta chains from one sample, sequenced in a study of T-cell memory formation after mild COVID-19. In TCRdb, the 5' RACE reads were re-called with MiXCR into one record per CDR3 protein. The sample comprises some 43,000 distinct CDR3 sequences, 6% to 7.5% of which are singletons, and 0.8% to 1% rests with the top ten. Sequenced material: PBMCs or a T cell subset sorted from them (not recorded which). All receptors come from an adult who had mild COVID-19 (a few samples of this study predate the infection). Cell type and time point are not known. The CDR3 runs from the conserved cysteine through the conserved F or W. The D gene is left open where the match is weak. Clone size is stated in some rows and not others, as once, few, many or a class when expanded.

V,J,D,size,DNA,CDR3
TRBV4-1,TRBJ2-5,-,few,TGCGCCAGCAGCCAAGATCCTGGCGAACAAGAGACCCAGTACTTC,CASSQDPGEQETQYF
TRBV12-3/TRBV12-4,TRBJ2-1,TRBD2,many,TGTGCCAGCATTGGGAGTAGCGGGGGTTTTGAGCAGTTCTTC,CASIGSSGGFEQFF
TRBV12-3/TRBV12-4,TRBJ2-3,-,few,TGTGCCAGCAGTCGGGACACAGATACGCAGTATTTT,CASSRDTDTQYF
TRBV20-1,TRBJ2-5,TRBD2,many,TGCAGTGCCAGACTTAGGACTAGCGGCCCCCAAGAGACCCAGTACTTC,CSARLRTSGPQETQYF
TRBV4-3,TRBJ2-2,-,many,TGCGCCAGCAGCCAAGACGGTTCACTAGGGGTGCCCGGGGAGCTGTTTTTT,CASSQDGSLGVPGELFF
TRBV11-2,TRBJ1-1,-,few,TGTGCCAGCAGCTTAGCACCTGGGAACACTGAAGCTTTCTTT,CASSLAPGNTEAFF
TRBV5-1,TRBJ2-5,TRBD1,many,TGCGCCAGCGCTCAGACAGGGGCCTCCCAAGAGACCCAGTACTTC,CASAQTGASQETQYF
TRBV6-6,TRBJ1-5,-,few,TGTGCCAGCAGTTCCGCAAGGAGTTATCAGCCCCAGCATTTT,CASSSARSYQPQHF
TRBV12-3/TRBV12-4,TRBJ2-1,-,many,TGTGCCAGCAGACTGACACTTGGGAATGAGCAGTTCTTC,CASRLTLGNEQFF
TRBV7-9,TRBJ1-6,-,many,TGTGCCAGCAGCTTAGGACAGCCGAATTCACCCCTCCACTTT,CASSLGQPNSPLHF
TRBV7-8,TRBJ2-1,-,medium-sized,TGTGCCAGCAGCCGGTCGGTAAGCTCCTACAATGAGCAGTTCTTC,CASSRSVSSYNEQFF
TRBV2,TRBJ2-3,TRBD2,many,TGTGCCAGCAGTGAATCTAGCGGGAGGGCAGATACGCAGTATTTT,CASSESSGRADTQYF
TRBV5-1,TRBJ1-5,-,many,TGCGCCAGCAGCTTGACCCCAGGGAATCAGCCCCAGCATTTT,CASSLTPGNQPQHF
TRBV3-1,TRBJ2-1,TRBD2,-,TGTGCCTCGGGCCGGCTAGCGGGGGTTACTACCTACAATGAGCAGTTCTTC,CASGRLAGVTTYNEQFF
TRBV6-1,TRBJ1-4,-,few,TGTGCCAGCACCCCGACCCAGTCTAATGAAAAACTGTTTTTT,CASTPTQSNEKLFF
TRBV29-1,TRBJ2-1,-,many,TGCCCTAACTGGTGGGACGACGGTTACAATGAGCAGTTCTTC,CPNWWDDGYNEQFF
TRBV4-1,TRBJ1-5,-,few,TGCGCCAGCAGCCAAGTTTCAGGGGCGGGTCAGCCCCAGCATTTT,CASSQVSGAGQPQHF
TRBV5-1,TRBJ2-3,-,-,TGCGCCAGCAGCCAAGGCGGGTGGGGCGGAGGGTCCCCAGATACGCAGTATTTT,CASSQGGWGGGSPDTQYF
TRBV30,TRBJ2-1,TRBD1,few,TGTGCCTGGGGACAGGGGGTACTGAGCTCCTACAATGAGCAGTTCTTC,CAWGQGVLSSYNEQFF
TRBV7-9,TRBJ2-2,-,few,TGTGCCAGCAGCCATTATTCAGGGTCCGGGGAGCTGTTTTTT,CASSHYSGSGELFF
TRBV7-3,TRBJ1-2,-,-,TGTGCCAGCAGCCTAACCGGACCTCCGGTGGGGGGCTACACCTTC,CASSLTGPPVGGYTF
TRBV24-1,TRBJ2-2,TRBD2,many,TGTGCCACCAGTGATGGACTAGCGACCCACACCGGGGAGCTGTTTTTT,CATSDGLATHTGELFF
TRBV12-3/TRBV12-4,TRBJ1-1,-,few,TGTGCCAGCAGTTTAAACACAGGGATTGGCACTGAAGCTTTCTTT,CASSLNTGIGTEAFF
TRBV6-5,TRBJ2-7,-,many,TGTGCCAGCAGTTACCAGGGAAAGTACGAGCAGTACTTC,CASSYQGKYEQYF
TRBV20-1,TRBJ2-5,-,few,TGCAGTGCTAGACGGGGGCCAAGAAGGGAGACCCAGTACTTC,CSARRGPRRETQYF
TRBV20-1,TRBJ2-7,-,few,TGCAGTGCTAGAGGTAGCGGAGGCTACGAGCAGTACTTC,CSARGSGGYEQYF
TRBV5-4,TRBJ2-3,-,few,TGTGCCAGCAGCGTTCAAGGGTTCACAGATACGCAGTATTTT,CASSVQGFTDTQYF
TRBV11-3,TRBJ2-3,TRBD2,few,TGTGCCAGCAGCCCAATCATCGCGGGGGACACAGATACGCAGTATTTT,CASSPIIAGDTDTQYF
TRBV5-1,TRBJ2-7,-,few,TGCGCCAGCAGCCAACAGCCCTCCCACGAGCAGTACTTC,CASSQQPSHEQYF
TRBV7-3,TRBJ2-3,-,many,TGTGCCAGCAGCTTAGGGGACCCGAGGGTCACAGATACGCAGTATTTT,CASSLGDPRVTDTQYF
TRBV18,TRBJ2-1,-,few,TGTGCGAGCAGTGGGGGTTTGATCGATGAGCAGTTCTTC,CASSGGLIDEQFF
TRBV7-2,TRBJ1-3,-,few,TGTGCCAGCAGCTTGGACGGAGGGTTCTCTGGAAACACCATATATTTT,CASSLDGGFSGNTIYF
TRBV2,TRBJ1-2,TRBD1,few,TGTGCCAGCAGTGTTAAAGGACAGGGCCTCTATGGCTACACCTTC,CASSVKGQGLYGYTF
TRBV24-1,TRBJ2-7,-,many,TGTGCCACCAGTGATTCGTCGACCGGTTCGAGGGAGCAGTACTTC,CATSDSSTGSREQYF
TRBV24-1,TRBJ1-1,-,few,TGTGCCACCAGGCTGGGAGGGAACACTGAAGCTTTCTTT,CATRLGGNTEAFF
TRBV30,TRBJ2-7,-,-,TGTGCCTGGAGTGGGGACGGGAGCTACGAGCAGTACTTC,CAWSGDGSYEQYF
TRBV12-3/TRBV12-4,TRBJ2-1,-,many,TGTGCCAGCACCCCGGGGGGCTTGTACAATGAGCAGTTCTTC,CASTPGGLYNEQFF
TRBV7-8,TRBJ1-1,TRBD1,-,TGTGCCAGCAGCTTAAGGGCCTTACAGGGGTTGGTTGAAGCTTTCTTT,CASSLRALQGLVEAFF
TRBV20-1,TRBJ2-7,TRBD2,few,TGCAGTGCCACCCCCACTCTAGCGGAGGGAGTGGGCGAGCAGTACTTC,CSATPTLAEGVGEQYF
TRBV7-2,TRBJ2-3,TRBD2,-,TGTGCCAGCAGCTTACAACTAGCGGGAGGGCTGGGCACAGATACGCAGTATTTT,CASSLQLAGGLGTDTQYF
TRBV6-6,TRBJ1-1,TRBD1,few,TGTGCCAGCAGCAACAGGGGAGACACTGAAGCTTTCTTT,CASSNRGDTEAFF
TRBV7-9,TRBJ2-7,TRBD2,many,TGTGCCAGCAGCTCTCGTAGGGCGGGAGCCTACGAGCAGTACTTC,CASSSRRAGAYEQYF
TRBV20-1,TRBJ2-4,-,few,TGCAGTGCTAGTTTCCAGAACATTCAGTACTTC,CSASFQNIQYF
TRBV5-1,TRBJ2-7,TRBD2,many,TGCGCCAGCAGCTTGGCCGTCAGCGGGAGTCTTCACGAGCAGTACTTC,CASSLAVSGSLHEQYF
TRBV7-8,TRBJ2-1,TRBD2,many,TGTGCCAGCAGCTTAGAGGGCGGGGGGGCATATGAGCAGTTCTTC,CASSLEGGGAYEQFF
TRBV5-1,TRBJ2-1,-,many,TGCGCCAGCAAAATTGAGGCCTCACCTTACAATGAGCAGTTCTTC,CASKIEASPYNEQFF
TRBV5-4,TRBJ1-2,-,-,TGTGCCAGCAGCTCGTCAGGGTCGCTCTATGGCTACACCTTC,CASSSSGSLYGYTF
TRBV27,TRBJ1-5,-,many,TGTGCCAGCAGGTCGGAGGGCAATCAGCCCCAGCATTTT,CASRSEGNQPQHF
TRBV3-1,TRBJ1-2,-,few,TGTGCCAGCAGCCAAGACGGGGCCGCTAACTATGGCTACACCTTC,CASSQDGAANYGYTF
TRBV7-2,TRBJ2-7,TRBD2,many,TGTGCCAGCAGCGCCGGGACTAGCGGCTACGAGCAGTACTTC,CASSAGTSGYEQYF
TRBV24-1,TRBJ2-2,-,few,TGTGCCACCAGGAGTACAGGTGACACCGGGGAGCTGTTTTTT,CATRSTGDTGELFF
TRBV15,TRBJ2-7,-,many,TGTGCCACCAGCAGGAGGGGGGGAGACGGCTACGAGCAGTACTTC,CATSRRGGDGYEQYF
TRBV12-3/TRBV12-4,TRBJ1-6,TRBD1,many,TGTGCCAGCAGCACAGGGGGGGAGAATTCACCCCTCCACTTT,CASSTGGENSPLHF
TRBV24-1,TRBJ2-1,TRBD2,few,TGTGCCACCTCCACTAGCGTAAGCAATGAGCAGTTCTTC,CATSTSVSNEQFF
TRBV6-5,TRBJ1-3,-,few,TGTGCCAGCAGTTACTCTCCAGGGCACTCTGGAAACACCATATATTTT,CASSYSPGHSGNTIYF
TRBV20-1,TRBJ2-5,TRBD2,few,TGCAGTGCTAGACGACTAGCGGAAGAGACCCAGTACTTC,CSARRLAEETQYF
TRBV11-2,TRBJ2-7,-,few,TGTGCCAGCAGCTTAGGGGGTACAGGCTACGAGCAGTACTTC,CASSLGGTGYEQYF
TRBV30,TRBJ2-1,-,few,TGTGCCTGGAGTTGGGGGAGCTCCGTGAAAAATGAGCAGTTCTTC,CAWSWGSSVKNEQFF
TRBV5-6,TRBJ2-7,TRBD1,many,TGTGCCAGCAGCTCCCTAGGACAGGCGATTCCTGTCGAGCAGTACTTC,CASSSLGQAIPVEQYF
TRBV2,TRBJ2-7,-,few,TGTGCCAGCAGGATAACCTACGAGCAGTACTTC,CASRITYEQYF